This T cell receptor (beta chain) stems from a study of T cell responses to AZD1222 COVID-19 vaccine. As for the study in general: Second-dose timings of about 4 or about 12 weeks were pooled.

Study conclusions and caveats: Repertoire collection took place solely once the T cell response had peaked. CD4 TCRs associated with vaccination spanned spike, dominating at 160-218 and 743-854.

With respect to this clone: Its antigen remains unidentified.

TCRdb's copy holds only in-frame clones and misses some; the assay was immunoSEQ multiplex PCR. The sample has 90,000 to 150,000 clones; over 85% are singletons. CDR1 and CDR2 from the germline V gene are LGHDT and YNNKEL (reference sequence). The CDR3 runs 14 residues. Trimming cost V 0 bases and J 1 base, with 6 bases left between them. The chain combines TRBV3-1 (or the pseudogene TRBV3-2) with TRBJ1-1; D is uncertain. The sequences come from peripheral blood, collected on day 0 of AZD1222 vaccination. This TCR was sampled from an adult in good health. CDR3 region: CASSQETGNTEAFF. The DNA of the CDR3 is TGTGCCAGCAGCCAAGAGACCGGGAACACTGAAGCTTTCTTT.